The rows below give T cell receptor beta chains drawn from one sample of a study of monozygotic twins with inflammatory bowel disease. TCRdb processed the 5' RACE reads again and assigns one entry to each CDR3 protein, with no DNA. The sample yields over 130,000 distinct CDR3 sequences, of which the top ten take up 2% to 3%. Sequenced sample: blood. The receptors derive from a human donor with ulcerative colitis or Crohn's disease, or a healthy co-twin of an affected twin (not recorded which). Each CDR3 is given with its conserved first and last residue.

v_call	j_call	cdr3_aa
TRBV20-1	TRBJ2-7	CSARDPMGRGGSEQYF
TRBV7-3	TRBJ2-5	CASSPFGGEETQYF
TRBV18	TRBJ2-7	CASSDFGGPFSYEQYF
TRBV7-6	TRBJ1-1	CASSLRIGIEAFF
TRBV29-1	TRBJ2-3	CSVVAGADTQYF
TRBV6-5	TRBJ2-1	CASSYSGTGNDNEQFF
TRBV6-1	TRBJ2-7	CASSRLRTAAYEQYF
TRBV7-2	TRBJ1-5	CASSPIGGTGHNQPQHF
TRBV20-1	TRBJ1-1	CSALVGGMAEAFF
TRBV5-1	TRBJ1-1	CASSYNPVTRGTEAFF
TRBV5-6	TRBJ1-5	CASSFSGFYQPQHF
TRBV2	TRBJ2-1	CASSESPVGNEQFF
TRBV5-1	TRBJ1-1	CASSLLEMNTEAFF
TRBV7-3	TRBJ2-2	CASSLFGLAGGTANTGELFF
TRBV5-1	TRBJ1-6	CASSFGQGNGLERPLHF
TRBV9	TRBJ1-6	CASSSHTVGDSPLHF
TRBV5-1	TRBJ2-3	CASSLIGERTDTQYF
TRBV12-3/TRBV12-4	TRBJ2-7	CASSLMLAGGTTYEQYF
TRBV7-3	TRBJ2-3	CASSSTGSDTQYF
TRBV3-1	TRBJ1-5	CASSPRQGPHYSNQPQHF
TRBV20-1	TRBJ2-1	CSARGTGGSGGLSSYNEQFF
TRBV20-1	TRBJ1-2	CSAKTPTNYGYTF
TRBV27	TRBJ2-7	CASSLSATGGDREQYF
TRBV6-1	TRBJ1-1	CASRNPWRRAEAFF
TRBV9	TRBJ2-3	CASSPRQGNTDTQYF
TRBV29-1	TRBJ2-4	CSATPLGGGDIQYF
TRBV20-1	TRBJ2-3	CSARQGSTDTQYF